Listed below are T cell receptor beta chains from one sample, sequenced in a study of immune cell composition in non-small cell lung cancer. Method: immunoSEQ multiplex PCR; TCRdb's copy keeps in-frame clones and lacks some. This sample yields more than 15,000 clones, of which 70% to 85% are seen a single time; roughly a tenth belongs to the top ten. These same data were also listed under a study on CD4 T cells in lung cancer.

Sequenced sample: non-adjacent lung tissue. Receptors were obtained from a human donor with non-small cell lung cancer. CDR3s include the opening cysteine and the closing phenylalanine or tryptophan. A D gene is named only where the DNA matches it firmly. A clone size is listed for some rows: how often the clone was seen (once, few, many), or a class if it is expanded.

clone_size	d_call	v_call	j_call	cdr3_aa	cdr3_nt
NA	TRBD1	TRBV19	TRBJ2-5	CASRPTGEETQYF	TGTGCCAGTAGACCGACAGGGGAAGAGACCCAGTACTTC
once	NA	TRBV11-1	TRBJ1-6	CASSLDAINSPLHF	TGTGCCAGCAGCTTAGACGCGATAAATTCACCCCTCCACTTT
NA	TRBD1	TRBV29-1	TRBJ1-1	CSARQGANTEAFF	TGCAGCGCCCGACAGGGGGCGAACACTGAAGCTTTCTTT
NA	NA	TRBV7-2	TRBJ2-4	CASSLPANIQYF	TGTGCCAGCAGCTTGCCAGCGAACATTCAGTACTTC
NA	NA	TRBV4-3	TRBJ1-1	CASSHGTFTEAFF	TGCGCCAGCAGCCACGGGACTTTCACTGAAGCTTTCTTT
NA	NA	TRBV6-5	TRBJ1-2	CASSYSGAGYTF	TGTGCCAGCAGTTACTCGGGGGCGGGCTACACCTTC
NA	NA	TRBV6-6	TRBJ2-7	CASSYAAGWNEQYF	TGTGCCAGCAGTTACGCGGCGGGGTGGAACGAGCAGTACTTC
NA	NA	TRBV7-9	TRBJ1-2	CASSLEGYGYTF	TGTGCCAGCAGCTTAGAAGGCTATGGCTACACCTTC
NA	NA	TRBV29-1	TRBJ1-5	CSVGTAINQPQHF	TGCAGCGTTGGGACAGCCATCAATCAGCCCCAGCATTTT
NA	NA	TRBV6-5	TRBJ2-2	CASSYLVGVTGELFF	TGTGCCAGCAGTTACTTGGTGGGAGTCACCGGGGAGCTGTTTTTT
NA	TRBD1	TRBV28	TRBJ1-1	CASSPGTGGTEAFF	TGTGCCAGCAGCCCCGGGACAGGGGGCACTGAAGCTTTCTTT
NA	NA	TRBV5-1	TRBJ1-1	CASSLDILSTTEAFF	TGCGCCAGCAGCTTGGACATCTTAAGTACCACTGAAGCTTTCTTT
NA	TRBD2	TRBV28	TRBJ2-1	CASGTSGDNEQFF	TGTGCCAGCGGGACTAGCGGGGACAATGAGCAGTTCTTC
once	TRBD1	TRBV19	TRBJ1-5	CASSIGDRVGNQPQHF	TGTGCCAGTAGTATAGGGGACAGGGTGGGCAATCAGCCCCAGCATTTT
NA	TRBD1	TRBV13	TRBJ1-2	CASSQGQGQGYGYTF	TGTGCCAGCAGCCAAGGACAGGGGCAGGGCTATGGCTACACCTTC
NA	TRBD1	TRBV4-1	TRBJ2-2	CASSQPPRQGAPGELFF	TGCGCCAGCAGCCAACCCCCCCGACAGGGGGCCCCCGGGGAGCTGTTTTTT
NA	NA	TRBV2	TRBJ1-3	CASSYGLSGNTIYF	TGTGCCAGCAGCTACGGGCTTTCTGGAAACACCATATATTTT
NA	NA	TRBV28	TRBJ2-7	CATLVYKKTYEQYF	TGTGCCACCTTAGTATATAAAAAGACCTACGAGCAGTACTTC
NA	TRBD2	TRBV5-6	TRBJ2-3	CASRRLADSTDTQYF	TGTGCCAGCAGGCGGCTAGCGGATAGCACAGATACGCAGTATTTT
NA	TRBD1	TRBV27	TRBJ1-2	CASSLLTGGGYTF	TGTGCCAGCAGTTTATTAACAGGGGGTGGCTACACCTTC
NA	NA	TRBV15	TRBJ2-1	CATSRGRGVGGGNYNEQFF	TGTGCCACCAGCAGGGGCCGTGGTGTGGGAGGGGGGAACTACAATGAGCAGTTCTTC
NA	NA	TRBV7-3	TRBJ2-2	CASSLNAVGTGELFF	TGTGCCAGCAGCTTAAATGCGGTGGGAACCGGGGAGCTGTTTTTT
NA	NA	TRBV5-1	TRBJ1-5	CASSLTGGGNQPQHF	TGCGCCAGCAGCTTGACCGGGGGGGGGAATCAGCCCCAGCATTTT
NA	NA	TRBV5-5	TRBJ1-1	CASSLAWGLNTEAFF	TGTGCCAGCAGCTTGGCGTGGGGACTGAACACTGAAGCTTTCTTT
few	TRBD1	TRBV7-2	TRBJ2-7	CASRNRGLSSYEQYF	TGTGCCAGCAGGAACAGGGGTTTGAGCTCCTACGAGCAGTACTTC
NA	TRBD1	TRBV7-8	TRBJ1-6	CASSPAGGGRALHF	TGTGCCAGCAGCCCAGCAGGGGGCGGAAGGGCCCTCCACTTT
medium-sized	NA	TRBV7-2	TRBJ1-1	CATTRQMNTEAFF	TGTGCCACCACAAGGCAAATGAACACTGAAGCTTTCTTT
NA	NA	TRBV19	TRBJ1-1	CAGPGGDTEAFF	TGTGCCGGGCCGGGGGGGGACACTGAAGCTTTCTTT
NA	NA	TRBV11-1	TRBJ1-1	CASSSQGQNTEAFF	TGTGCCAGCAGCTCACAGGGCCAGAACACTGAAGCTTTCTTT
NA	NA	TRBV4-3	TRBJ2-1	CASSQVLPGFREPYNEQFF	TGCGCCAGCAGCCAAGTGCTACCCGGGTTCAGGGAACCCTACAATGAGCAGTTCTTC
NA	NA	TRBV7-2	TRBJ1-1	CASSAQTANTEAFF	TGTGCCAGCAGCGCCCAAACCGCGAACACTGAAGCTTTCTTT
NA	NA	TRBV7-2	TRBJ1-6	CASSGRADYNSPLHF	TGTGCCAGCAGCGGTAGGGCAGATTATAATTCACCCCTCCACTTT
NA	NA	TRBV7-8	TRBJ2-7	CASSLGPSYEQYF	TGTGCCAGCAGCTTAGGACCGAGTTACGAGCAGTACTTC
NA	TRBD1	TRBV9	TRBJ1-1	CASSYRGKDTEAFF	TGTGCCAGCAGCTACAGGGGTAAAGACACTGAAGCTTTCTTT
NA	TRBD1	TRBV28	TRBJ1-4	CASRLTGGGWNEKLFF	TGTGCCAGCAGACTCACAGGGGGCGGCTGGAATGAAAAACTGTTTTTT
NA	TRBD1	TRBV18	TRBJ1-3	CASSPPGQGAGNTIYF	TGTGCCAGCTCACCTCCGGGACAGGGTGCTGGAAACACCATATATTTT
NA	TRBD2	TRBV9	TRBJ2-3	CASSVGASGADTQYF	TGTGCCAGCAGCGTAGGGGCTAGCGGGGCGGATACGCAGTATTTT
NA	NA	TRBV28	TRBJ2-3	CASSLAGTDTQYF	TGTGCCAGCAGTTTAGCGGGCACAGATACGCAGTATTTT
once	NA	TRBV2	TRBJ2-1	CASHGPLNYNEQFF	TGTGCCAGCCACGGGCCTCTCAACTACAATGAGCAGTTCTTC
NA	NA	TRBV2	TRBJ1-1	CASSVDWTGTGNTEAFF	TGTGCCAGCAGTGTTGATTGGACGGGAACAGGGAACACTGAAGCTTTCTTT
NA	NA	TRBV19	TRBJ1-6	CASSPFQQGWDSPLHF	TGTGCCAGTAGTCCGTTCCAACAGGGTTGGGATTCACCCCTCCACTTT
NA	NA	TRBV19	TRBJ1-1	CASSIDRLNTEAFF	TGTGCCAGTAGTATAGATCGACTGAACACTGAAGCTTTCTTT
NA	NA	TRBV7-8	TRBJ2-5	CASSFGNQETQYF	TGTGCCAGCAGCTTCGGGAACCAAGAGACCCAGTACTTC
NA	NA	TRBV5-1	TRBJ2-7	CASSLGTLLYEQYF	TGCGCCAGCAGCTTGGGGACACTTCTATACGAGCAGTACTTC
NA	TRBD1	TRBV7-9	TRBJ1-5	CASSQTGAGDQPQHF	TGTGCCAGCAGCCAGACAGGGGCGGGGGATCAGCCCCAGCATTTT
NA	NA	TRBV2	TRBJ2-5	CASSPRTNPNGEETQYF	TGTGCCAGCAGCCCCCGGACAAACCCGAACGGAGAAGAGACCCAGTACTTC
NA	NA	TRBV7-2	TRBJ1-1	CASSLGLTNTEAFF	TGTGCCAGCAGCTTAGGACTGACTAACACTGAAGCTTTCTTT
few	NA	TRBV11-2	TRBJ2-7	CASSLDLAEQYF	TGTGCCAGCAGCTTAGACTTAGCAGAGCAGTACTTC
NA	NA	TRBV7-3	TRBJ2-4	CASSTFGGAKNIQYF	TGTGCCAGCAGCACCTTCGGGGGTGCCAAAAACATTCAGTACTTC
NA	NA	TRBV7-9	TRBJ1-6	CASSYPGGLPLHF	TGTGCCAGCAGCTACCCGGGGGGCTTACCCCTCCACTTT